A selection of T cell receptor beta chains follows, all from one sample in a study of T cell changes during pregnancy in multiple sclerosis. Generated by immunoSEQ multiplex PCR, the TCRdb table keeps only in-frame clones and is missing some. Among tens of thousands of clones listed, roughly nine tenths were seen once. Specimen: peripheral blood, collected in the first trimester of pregnancy. The source is a female donor in good health, enrolled as a control in a pregnancy study. Both conserved end residues are trimmed from each CDR3. Fields, in order: D gene, V gene, J gene, CDR3 length, CDR3 protein. A D gene is named only where the DNA matches it firmly.

d_gene: TRBD1
v_gene: TRBV28
j_gene: TRBJ1-1
len: 14
CDR3aa: ASSLGTGVLNTEAF

d_gene: -
v_gene: TRBV28
j_gene: TRBJ1-5
len: 15
CDR3aa: ASSLSGSYRVHQPQH

d_gene: TRBD1
v_gene: TRBV6-5
j_gene: TRBJ1-1
len: 13
CDR3aa: ASSYSGTGLTEAF

d_gene: -
v_gene: TRBV4-3
j_gene: TRBJ1-2
len: 11
CDR3aa: ASSQDVGYGYT

d_gene: -
v_gene: TRBV6-6
j_gene: TRBJ1-1
len: 10
CDR3aa: ASRLGRSEAF

d_gene: -
v_gene: TRBV7-7
j_gene: TRBJ2-1
len: 11
CDR3aa: ASSLVRWGQQF

d_gene: -
v_gene: TRBV6-5
j_gene: TRBJ2-7
len: 12
CDR3aa: ASSPEGGGNEQY

d_gene: -
v_gene: TRBV5-1
j_gene: TRBJ2-5
len: 12
CDR3aa: ASSFGGGQETQY

d_gene: TRBD1
v_gene: TRBV27
j_gene: TRBJ1-1
len: 13
CDR3aa: ASSETGVGNTEAF

d_gene: TRBD2
v_gene: TRBV4-2
j_gene: TRBJ2-1
len: 11
CDR3aa: ASSRAGNNEQF

d_gene: TRBD1
v_gene: TRBV5-1
j_gene: TRBJ1-1
len: 12
CDR3aa: ASSWTGLNTEAF

d_gene: -
v_gene: TRBV6-6
j_gene: TRBJ2-7
len: 11
CDR3aa: ASSSRQAYEQY

d_gene: TRBD1
v_gene: TRBV5-1
j_gene: TRBJ1-4
len: 12
CDR3aa: ASSLAGQGEKLF

d_gene: -
v_gene: TRBV5-1
j_gene: TRBJ1-1
len: 10
CDR3aa: ASTGVNTEAF

d_gene: TRBD2
v_gene: TRBV28
j_gene: TRBJ2-7
len: 14
CDR3aa: ASSLIASGRRTEQY

d_gene: TRBD1
v_gene: TRBV15
j_gene: TRBJ2-2
len: 12
CDR3aa: ATNGQENTGELF

d_gene: TRBD1
v_gene: TRBV5-6
j_gene: TRBJ1-2
len: 14
CDR3aa: ASSLGSRTGNYGYT

d_gene: -
v_gene: TRBV7-9
j_gene: TRBJ2-2
len: 16
CDR3aa: ASSLGWGGGTDTGELF

d_gene: -
v_gene: TRBV4-2
j_gene: TRBJ1-1
len: 12
CDR3aa: ASSPGGSGSEAF

d_gene: -
v_gene: TRBV27
j_gene: TRBJ1-2
len: 11
CDR3aa: ASSLGQNYGYT

d_gene: -
v_gene: TRBV2
j_gene: TRBJ2-1
len: 14
CDR3aa: ASIEFRRFSGDEQF

d_gene: TRBD1
v_gene: TRBV6-1
j_gene: TRBJ2-7
len: 9
CDR3aa: ASSGWDRGD

d_gene: -
v_gene: TRBV7-9
j_gene: TRBJ2-3
len: 13
CDR3aa: ASSYRTETLDTQY